This T cell receptor beta chain was recovered during a study of CD4+ T cells in melanoma. The CDR3 runs 14 residues. Trimming cost V 2 bases and J 5 bases, with 12 bases left between them. The V gene's germline CDR1 is SGHVS and CDR2 FQNEAQ. Profiled with immunoSEQ multiplex PCR; TCRdb holds only in-frame clones, not every one. The sample data list more than 75 clones. Overall study findings and caveats: A reported correlation linked neoantigen-specific CD4+ T cells to CD8+, macrophage and B cell function. Neoantigen-specific CD4+ T cells in melanoma reportedly had diverse differentiation states.

This clone turned up a few times. Antigen: not known. The sequenced sample was a T cell line or clone, from whole sample or a sorted T cell fraction (not recorded which). This rearrangement joins TRBV7-8 to TRBJ1-2; the D is unclear. This receptor was taken from a human donor with melanoma. Some clones in this sample may be carry-over from other donors' samples. The DNA of the CDR3 is TGTGCCAGCAGCTTACGACACGACCTATATGGCTACACCTTC. Protein: CASSLRHDLYGYTF.